Following are 10 T cell receptor beta chains from one sample sequenced in a study of T-cell reconstitution after alpha-beta-depleted transplantation in children. The TCRbeta library incorporated unique molecular identifiers. TCRdb reprocessed the PCR reads with MiXCR, giving one entry per CDR3 protein. Among about 1,000,000 distinct CDR3 sequences, less than 30% were seen once, and the ten largest hold about 28%. The source was PBMCs, mostly from graft donor cells, collected 360 days after TCRalphabeta/CD19-depleted stem cell transplant. All receptors come from a boy in the first two years of life who had a stem cell transplant for SCID, so the T cells may come from the graft donor.

This clonotype was seen only a few times. V gene TRBV15 combines with J gene TRBJ2-1, with D uncertain. Germline V gives CDR1 LNHNV, CDR2 YYDKDF (reference sequence). This CDR3 has 13 amino acids. The V end was cut by 2 bases, the J end by 6 bases, with 8 bases between. CDR3 sequence reads: CATSRRDFNEQFF. The CDR3 DNA reads TGTGCCACCAGCAGAAGAGACTTCAATGAGCAGTTCTTC.

This clonotype was detected only a few times. J is TRBJ1-5 and V is TRBV5-1; tentatively, D is TRBD1 (5 bases). The V and J ends lost 1 base and 3 bases respectively, with 11 bases between them. In germline, CDR1 is SGHRS, CDR2 YFSETQ. The CDR3 runs 15 residues. The CDR3 reads CASSLLGTSNQPQHF. DNA of the CDR3: TGCGCCAGCAGCTTGTTAGGGACTTCCAATCAGCCCCAGCATTTT.

This clonotype appeared a few times. The chain links TRBV12-3 or TRBV12-4 to TRBJ1-5, with a weak D call TRBD1 (5 bases). The CDR3 runs 11 residues. V shed 6 bases and J shed 11 bases, with 11 bases lying between them. CDR3: CASSSGHAQHF. The CDR3 region has the DNA TGTGCCAGCAGCTCCGGACATGCCCAGCATTTT.

This clonotype showed up just a few times. The V gene is TRBV20-1, the J gene TRBJ2-1, with a weak D call TRBD1 (6 bases). The CDR3 is made up of 14 amino acids. Germline values: CDR1 DFQATT, CDR2 SNEGSKA (reference sequence). With 6 bases removed from V and 6 bases from J, the gap between germline ends came to 18 bases. CDR3 loop: CSAIKSGVGNEQFF. The CDR3 nucleotides read TGCAGTGCCATCAAATCAGGGGTCGGCAATGAGCAGTTCTTC.

This clonotype was seen only a few times. The rearrangement uses TRBV5-1 and TRBJ2-7, with D possibly being TRBD2 (6 bases). The CDR3 spans 13 residues. CDR1 and CDR2 from the germline V gene are SGHRS and YFSETQ. V lost 2 bases and J lost 4, with 10 bases in between. The CDR3 DNA follows: TGCGCCAGCAGCTTCAGACTAGGTTACGAGCAGTACTTC. Protein sequence: CASSFRLGYEQYF.

This clonotype was seen repeatedly, ten times or more. This rearrangement joins TRBV12-3 or TRBV12-4 to TRBJ2-7, with 14 positions matching TRBD2. The trim removed 11 bases at V and 4 bases at J, leaving 4 bases unmatched. The CDR3 spans 13 residues. This CDR3 reads CAVRLAGGYEQYF. In nucleotides, the CDR3 is TGTGCCGTTAGACTAGCGGGGGGGTACGAGCAGTACTTC.

This chain connects TRBV4-1 to TRBJ2-4, with 9 bases fitting TRBD1. CDR1 and CDR2 (germline): MGHRA, YSYEKL. The V segment lost 1 base and the J segment 0 bases; nucleotides outside the gene matches: 1. The CDR3 contains 16 residues. The CDR3 sequence is CASSQGDRVAKNIQYF. CDR3 in DNA: TGCGCCAGCAGCCAAGGGGACAGGGTAGCCAAAAACATTCAGTACTTC.

The table lists this clonotype with a few counts. The gene calls are TRBV5-1 and TRBJ2-7; no clear D gene. Germline V gives CDR1 SGHRS, CDR2 YFSETQ. Trimming removed 4 bases at V and 1 base at J, with 12 bases between. CDR3 size: 14 residues. In DNA form, the CDR3 reads TGCGCCAGCAGCCCGAGGCTGGGTTCCTACGAGCAGTACTTC. Protein: CASSPRLGSYEQYF. Based on the CDR3 plus reference TRBV5-1 and TRBJ2-7, the full variable domain is KAGVTQTPRYLIKTRGQQVTLSCSPISGHRSVSWYQQTPGQGLQFLFEYFSETQRNKGNFPGRFSGRQFSNSRSEMNVSTLELGDSALYLCASSPRLGSYEQYFGPGTRLTVT.

This clonotype was seen more than once but under ten times. The chain uses TRBV5-1 and TRBJ2-1; D not resolved. Germline V gene sequence: CDR1 SGHRS, CDR2 YFSETQ. The CDR3 has 16 amino acids. Trimming removed 0 bases from V and 3 bases from J, with 13 bases in between. This CDR3 reads CASSLGARAYYNEQFF. The CDR3 DNA reads as TGCGCCAGCAGCTTGGGGGCCAGAGCTTACTACAATGAGCAGTTCTTC. Full variable domain (missing parts from reference TRBV5-1 and TRBJ2-1): KAGVTQTPRYLIKTRGQQVTLSCSPISGHRSVSWYQQTPGQGLQFLFEYFSETQRNKGNFPGRFSGRQFSNSRSEMNVSTLELGDSALYLCASSLGARAYYNEQFFGPGTRLTVL.

The gene calls are TRBV20-1 and TRBJ2-3; no definite D call. This CDR3 contains 11 residues. The ends were cut back, 5 bases at V and 5 bases at J, with 8 bases in the middle. Germline CDR1 DFQATT, CDR2 SNEGSKA (reference sequence). This CDR3 reads CSAPSRDTQYF. The DNA of the CDR3 is TGCAGTGCTCCCAGTAGAGATACGCAGTATTTT.